Following are 18 T cell receptor beta chains from one sample sequenced in a study of blood T cell repertoires in COVID-19. Clones were sequenced by immunoSEQ multiplex PCR, and TCRdb holds only the in-frame ones, with some missing. The data hold a few hundred thousand clones, with about nine tenths observed a single time. The source material was PBMCs or T cells enriched from blood (not recorded which). The source of these receptors is a woman in her 30s who had been exposed to COVID-19.

V is TRBV28 and J is TRBJ2-7; maybe TRBD2 (6 bases). Germline V lookup: CDR1 MDHEN, CDR2 SYDVKM. The length of the CDR3 is 14 residues. Trimming pared 6 bases from V and 2 bases from J, leaving 14 bases between. The chain's CDR3 is CASRGGGDPYEQYF. As DNA, the CDR3 is TGTGCCAGCAGAGGTGGCGGGGACCCCTACGAGCAGTACTTC.

Concerning this clone itself: One end of the junction varies from germline; a read error may be responsible. The chain employs TRBV28 and TRBJ2-2; possibly TRBD2 for D (5 bases). The CDR3 consists of 13 residues. Germline values: CDR1 MDHEN, CDR2 SYDVKM. CDR3 nucleotides: TGTGCCAGCAGTCCACTAAACACCGGGGAACTGTTTTTT. It translates to CASSPLNTGELFF.

The chain uses TRBV15 and TRBJ2-1; 11 positions agree with TRBD2. Germline CDR1 is LNHNV and CDR2 is YYDKDF (reference sequence). The J segment lost 9 bases and the V segment lost 1 base, leaving 14 bases of the junction unmatched. There are 18 residues in the CDR3. As DNA, the CDR3 is TGTGCCACCAGCAGAGCAAAAACTAGCGGGAGCTTTTTCGGTGAGCAGTTCTTC. This translates into CATSRAKTSGSFFGEQFF. The complete variable domain, with remaining parts taken from reference TRBV15 and TRBJ2-1, reads DAMVIQNPRYQVTQFGKPVTLSCSQTLNHNVMYWYQQKSSQAPKLLFHYYDKDFNNEADTPDNFQSRRPNTSFCFLDIRSPGLGDTAMYLCATSRAKTSGSFFGEQFFGPGTRLTVL.

The chain carries TRBV9 and TRBJ1-3; D not certain. In germline, CDR1 is SGDLS, CDR2 YYNGEE. This CDR3 has 16 amino acids. V was trimmed by 4 bases and J by 7 bases, leaving 21 bases between them. The CDR3 region is CASSTPTTRSGNTIYF. In DNA, the CDR3 is TGTGCCAGCAGCACGCCAACCACTAGATCGGGCAACACCATATATTTT.

The gene calls are TRBV6-5 and TRBJ2-3, with 9 positions matching TRBD1. Germline assignment: CDR1 MNHEY and CDR2 SVGAGI. The CDR3 is made up of 15 amino acids. The junction had 2 bases not matched to a gene; V was cut back by 0 bases and J by 4 bases. This CDR3 reads CASSYSTGGSDTQYF. CDR3 bases: TGTGCCAGCAGTTACTCCACAGGGGGCTCAGATACGCAGTATTTT.

This chain joins TRBV30 and TRBJ1-1; no definite D call. Trimming shortened V by 1 base and J by 2 bases, and 8 bases separated the two germline ends. The CDR3 consists of 13 residues. CDR1 GTSNPN and CDR2 SVGIG come from the germline V gene (reference sequence). Written as DNA, the CDR3 is TGTGCCTGGAGTGGGGCCCCCAACACTGAAGCTTTCTTT. Translation: CAWSGAPNTEAFF.

The gene calls are TRBV9 and TRBJ2-2; 7 positions match TRBD1. Trimming cost V 0 bases and J 6 bases; bases outside gene matches: 8. Per the germline V gene, CDR1 is SGDLS and CDR2 is YYNGEE. This CDR3 spans 16 amino acids. Here the CDR3 DNA reads TGTGCCAGCAGCGTAGGGGGGACAGATATGCCCGGGGAGCTGTTTTTT. Protein: CASSVGGTDMPGELFF.

The gene calls are TRBV29-1 and TRBJ2-2; a weak D match, TRBD2 (6 bases). CDR1 and CDR2 from the germline V gene are SQVTM and ANQGSEA. The CDR3 has 16 amino acids. V lost 0 bases and J 5 bases, leaving 16 bases between the germline ends. CDR3 nucleotide sequence: TGCAGCGTTGAAGATGTTGTCGGGAGTTTTACCGGGGAGCTGTTTTTT. It yields the protein CSVEDVVGSFTGELFF.

As regards this clone: This CDR3 is also generated by other DNA sequences in the sample. The chain has TRBV2 and TRBJ2-1, with 8 bases matching TRBD1. The CDR3 contains 14 residues. Per germline, CDR1 SNHLY and CDR2 FYNNEI. Trimming cost V 6 bases and J 5 bases; bases outside gene matches: 6. For the CDR3, the DNA is TGTGCCAGCAGGCGGACAGGGCAAGACAATGAGCAGTTCTTC. Its protein is CASRRTGQDNEQFF.

This chain joins TRBV28 and TRBJ1-5; tentatively, D is TRBD1 (6 bases). CDR3 length: 15 amino acids. Deletions cut 8 bases from V and 5 bases from J, with 19 bases between. CDR1 is MDHEN, CDR2 SYDVKM, per germline. CDR3 bases: TGTGCCAGCGCGGACGGGGGGGCTCGGTATCAGCCCCAGCATTTT. Its protein is CASADGGARYQPQHF.

In DNA form, the CDR3 reads TGTGCCAGCAGCTTGAACCAGAACACCTACGAGCAGTACTTC. It specifies CASSLNQNTYEQYF. The chain is built from TRBV5-4 and TRBJ2-7; D not certain. The length of the CDR3 is 14 residues. Trimming left V 1 base short and J 2 bases short, with 10 bases between. The germline gives CDR1 SGHNT, CDR2 YYREEE (reference sequence).

The chain employs TRBV30 and TRBJ2-7; 14 bases match TRBD2. Trimming removed 1 base from V and 13 bases from J; junction bases left unmatched: 12. This CDR3 is built from 15 residues. Germline CDR1 reads GTSNPN; CDR2 reads SVGIG (reference sequence). The CDR3, as DNA: TGTGCCTGGAGTGGGGGGACTAGCGGGAGTTCCACTTTCTACTTC. It encodes CAWSGGTSGSSTFYF. The entire variable domain, with the rest obtained from reference TRBV30 and TRBJ2-7, is as follows: SQTIHQWPATLVQPVGSPLSLECTVEGTSNPNLYWYRQAAGRGLQLLFYSVGIGQISSEVPQNLSASRPQDRQFILSSKKLLLSDSGFYLCAWSGGTSGSSTFYFGPGTRLTVT.

The chain uses TRBV12-3 or TRBV12-4 and TRBJ1-3; D is possibly TRBD1 (5 bases). Between the trimmed V and J ends, which lost 5 bases and 10 bases, there was a span of 9 bases. The CDR3 loop spans 11 amino acids. The chain's CDR3 is CASSDSPTIYF. As DNA, the CDR3 is TGTGCCAGCAGTGACAGCCCTACCATATATTTT.

The chain has TRBV10-3 and TRBJ1-2; tentatively, D is TRBD1 (5 bases). V was shortened by 3 bases and J by 4 bases, with 9 bases between the two germline ends. This CDR3 spans 13 amino acids. The germline gives CDR1 ENHRY, CDR2 SYGVKD. CDR3 protein: CAISETGGYGYTF. The DNA of the CDR3 is TGTGCCATCAGTGAAACGGGGGGCTATGGCTACACCTTC.

This chain links TRBV9 with TRBJ1-6; weak D call: TRBD1 (6 bases). The CDR3 is made up of 14 amino acids. V dropped 4 bases and J dropped 7 bases, with 12 bases sitting between them. Germline values: CDR1 SGDLS, CDR2 YYNGEE. This chain's CDR3 is CASSPDRWNSPLHF. DNA of the CDR3: TGTGCCAGCAGCCCCGACAGGTGGAATTCACCCCTCCACTTT.

The genes are TRBV7-8 and TRBJ1-6; D not resolved. The CDR3 length is 13 residues. Trimming stripped 5 bases from V and 7 bases from J, with 9 bases between. Germline loops: CDR1 SGHVS, CDR2 FQNEAQ. The CDR3 bases are TGTGCCAGCAGCCTAGTCGGGAATTCACCCCTCCACTTT. It encodes CASSLVGNSPLHF.

This chain joins TRBV7-8 and TRBJ2-2; 7 positions agree with TRBD2. V was clipped by 8 bases and J by 5 bases; unmatched bases: 2. The CDR3 extends over 12 amino acids. The germline V gene has CDR1 SGHVS and CDR2 FQNEAQ. CDR3: CASWGGTGELFF. The CDR3 DNA sequence: TGTGCCAGCTGGGGGGGGACCGGGGAGCTGTTTTTT.

This clone turned up a few times. The chain recombines TRBV11-2 with TRBJ2-1; TRBD2 agrees at 14 bases. The germline gives CDR1 SGHAT, CDR2 FQNNGV. J was trimmed by 2 bases and V by 4 bases; bases with no gene match: 10. This CDR3 has 19 amino acids. CDR3 coding DNA: TGTGCCAGCAGCTATACGGGACTAGCGGGAGAAAATACCTACAATGAGCAGTTCTTC. Translation: CASSYTGLAGENTYNEQFF.